The rows below give T cell receptor beta chains drawn from one sample of a study of T cell responses to AZD1222 COVID-19 vaccine. The data were produced by immunoSEQ multiplex PCR, yet TCRdb's version contains in-frame clones alone and is incomplete. This table has over 100,000 clones, over 80% appearing once. Specimen: peripheral blood, collected on day 0 of AZD1222 vaccination. These receptors originate from an adult in good health. The CDR3 runs from the conserved cysteine through the conserved F or W.

TRBV7-6,CASSSTSGRWEEQYF
TRBV27,CASSLSRDRGHEQYF
TRBV19,CASRTTGGTNEKLFF
TRBV11-1,CASSFILAGGGEQFF
TRBV24-1,CATSDSVASSYNEQFF
TRBV2,CASSLDYNNEQFF
TRBV7-6,CASSLAAELNQPQHF
TRBV7-7,CASSLDPPDSGGSYNEQFF
TRBV6-6,CASSSRRTDTQYF
TRBV11-3,CASSLDQGGTGSYNEQFF
TRBV4-2,CASVTGQGLSGNTIYF
TRBV19,CASSISRGGNTEAFF
TRBV18,CASSPNGLYGYTF
TRBV7-9,CASSRGVAGDLTGELFF
TRBV9,CASSARQGPEPYEQYF
TRBV7-9,CASSRQGAYSGNTIYF
TRBV12-5,CASGFVGLSGNTIYF
TRBV5-1,CASSQLPGTGEQNEQFF